This TCR beta chain was found in a study of T cells in women clearing cervical HPV infection. Study-level information: Case blood was drawn when the lesion was first found; control blood after infection became undetectable. Case blood was drawn a median around 140 days after lesion detection.

Only in-frame clones appear in the TCRdb table, and some are missing; sequencing was by immunoSEQ multiplex PCR. This sample's table reports around 37,000 clones. Comments on this clone: The read ends 3 residues early relative to the CDR3; the germline J gene fills the gap.

V lost 5 bases and J 2 bases, leaving 10 bases between the germline ends. This CDR3 contains 15 residues. Per germline, CDR1 LNHDA and CDR2 SQIVND (reference sequence). The chain is built from TRBV19 and TRBJ2-6; the D gene could be TRBD1 or TRBD2 (5 bases each). Material for sequencing was blood buffy coat. The source of this sequence is a woman aged 18-70 years with a cervical HPV16 infection that either progressed to CIN3+ or cleared (not recorded which). The DNA read from the CDR3 is TGTGCCAGTAGTGCTCAGGGAGCTGGGGCCAACGTC. The encoded protein is CASSAQGAGANV. The whole CDR3 protein reads CASSAQGAGANVLTF. Combining the CDR3 with reference TRBV19 and TRBJ2-6 gives the whole variable domain DGGITQSPKYLFRKEGQNVTLSCEQNLNHDAMYWYRQDPGQGLRLIYYSQIVNDFQKGDIAEGYSVSREKKESFPLTVTSAQKNPTAFYLCASSAQGAGANVLTFGAGSRLTVL.